This TCR beta chain emerged from a study of naive and memory T cell subsets. The beta constant-region primer was an equimolar mix of two oligonucleotides covering TRBC1 and TRBC2. One entry per CDR3 protein, called by TCRdb with MiXCR from the UMI-ligation and nested PCR reads. There are some 100,000 distinct CDR3 sequences in the sample; more than 6.5% occur only once, and 1.6% lies in the top ten. This CDR3 spans 14 amino acids. The V gene lost 0 bases and the J gene lost 4 bases, with 8 bases spanning the gap. Germline CDR1 and CDR2: KGHDR and SFDVKD. Sequenced: central memory CD4+ T cells from blood. This receptor was identified in a human donor in good health. The chain couples TRBV24-1 to TRBJ1-2; D is unclear. CDR3 residues: CATSDLSISYGYTF. CDR3 DNA sequence: TGTGCCACCAGTGATTTGTCTATCAGCTATGGCTACACCTTC.